A single sample gave rise to the 8 T cell receptor beta chains below, sequenced in a study of CD8+CD57+ T cells in acquired aplastic anemia. TCR beta VDJ and CDR3 were profiled, and genomic DNA was the template. Each CDR3 protein gets one entry after TCRdb re-called the reads with MiXCR. There are over 100,000 distinct CDR3 sequences in the sample; 35% to 50% occur only once, and more than 7% lies in the top ten. Sequencing input: sorted CD4+, CD8+, or CD8+CD57+ T cells (not recorded which) from PBMCs. These receptor sequences come from a human donor in good health, serving as a control.

This clonotype came up many times. The chain employs TRBV5-8 and TRBJ2-7, with D possibly being TRBD1 (6 bases). There are 14 residues in the CDR3. V was shortened by 1 base and J by 4 bases, with 12 bases between the two germline ends. The V gene's germline CDR1 is SGHTS and CDR2 YDEGEE. CDR3: CASSLPGQSYEQYF. In DNA form, the CDR3 reads TGTGCCAGCAGCTTGCCCGGACAGTCATACGAGCAGTACTTC.

In this sample, this clonotype turned up many times. This sequence joins TRBV7-9 and TRBJ2-3; D is ambiguous. The V end was cut by 1 base, the J end by 5 bases, with 4 bases between. CDR1 SEHNR and CDR2 FQNEAQ come from the germline V gene (reference sequence). CDR3 length equals 12 residues. CDR3: CASSLELDTQYF. In nucleotides, the CDR3 is TGTGCCAGCAGCTTAGAGCTAGATACGCAGTATTTT.

This clonotype was seen many times. V and J are TRBV3-1 and TRBJ1-6; 8 nucleotides agree with TRBD1. This CDR3 has 14 amino acids. Germline CDR1 and CDR2: LGHDT and YNNKEL (reference sequence). Trimming cost V 0 bases and J 13 bases; bases outside gene matches: 5. In nucleotides, the CDR3 is TGTGCCAGCAGCCAAGAAAGGACAGGGCGGCCCCTCCACTTT. Translated: CASSQERTGRPLHF.

This clonotype was detected ten times or more. This chain links TRBV2 with TRBJ2-7; 8 bases line up with TRBD1. Germline lookup yields CDR1 SNHLY and CDR2 FYNNEI. The junction had 17 bases not matched to a gene; V was cut back by 0 bases and J by 7 bases. The CDR3 has 18 residues. The chain's CDR3 is CASSEALFARGHHKEQYF. CDR3 DNA: TGTGCCAGCAGTGAAGCGCTCTTTGCCAGGGGGCATCATAAGGAGCAGTACTTC. Together with reference TRBV2 and TRBJ2-7, the CDR3 gives the full variable domain: EPEVTQTPSHQVTQMGQEVILRCVPISNHLYFYWYRQILGQKVEFLVSFYNNEISEKSEIFDDQFSVERPDGSNFTLKIRSTKLEDSAMYFCASSEALFARGHHKEQYFGPGTRLTVT.

This clonotype was seen a handful of times. The CDR3 loop is CASSEGLAGGGYEQYF. The DNA for the CDR3 is TGTGCCAGCAGTGAGGGCCTAGCGGGAGGTGGGTACGAGCAGTACTTC. The genes are TRBV25-1 and TRBJ2-7; 11 bases line up with TRBD2. The J segment lost 4 bases and the V segment lost 3 bases, leaving 8 bases of the junction unmatched. The germline V gene has CDR1 MGHDK and CDR2 SYGVNS. The length of the CDR3 is 16 residues.

The CDR3 DNA reads as TGTGCCTGGAGTCTGGAAACCGATGGCTACACCTTC. Its protein is CAWSLETDGYTF. The chain joins TRBV30 to TRBJ1-2; no clear D. This CDR3 is built from 12 residues. Germline V CDR1 and CDR2: GTSNPN, SVGIG (reference sequence). The V gene lost 2 bases and the J gene lost 6 bases, with 10 bases spanning the gap.

The V call is TRBV6-5, the J call TRBJ2-7; no reliable D call. V was trimmed by 2 bases and J by 0 bases, leaving 8 bases between them. The CDR3 consists of 14 residues. The germline CDR1 and CDR2 sequences are MNHEY and SVGAGI. CDR3 bases: TGTGCCAGCAGTTACCCCTGGGGCTCCTACGAGCAGTACTTC. Protein: CASSYPWGSYEQYF.

In its sample, this clonotype was seen many times. This chain uses TRBV4-1 with TRBJ1-1; tentatively, D is TRBD1 (5 bases). V dropped 0 bases and J dropped 3 bases, with 11 bases sitting between them. There are 15 residues in the CDR3. The germline V gene has CDR1 MGHRA and CDR2 YSYEKL. In DNA, the CDR3 is TGCGCCAGCAGCCAAGATCGGGGGGTGTACACTGAAGCTTTCTTT. This encodes CASSQDRGVYTEAFF.